A selection of T cell receptor beta chains follows, all from one sample in a study of shared clonotypes between healthy human individuals. The assay was immunoSEQ multiplex PCR, and TCRdb's table has in-frame clones only and misses some. The sample holds 2.5 million or so clones, around nine tenths seen once. The material sequenced was naive CD4+ T cells sorted from blood. The source of these receptors is a man aged 18-30 years in good health. Both conserved end residues are part of each CDR3. The D gene is left open where the match is weak.

v_call	d_call	j_call	cdr3_nt	cdr3_aa
TRBV5-1	.	TRBJ1-2	TGCGCCAGCAGCGGGGACGTCGGTCTAGGGGCCAACTATGGCTACACCTTC	CASSGDVGLGANYGYTF
TRBV11-1	.	TRBJ2-7	TGTGCCAGCAGCGTAGACAGGAGCCTTTCCTACGAGCAGTACTTC	CASSVDRSLSYEQYF
TRBV5-6	.	TRBJ2-5	TGTGCCAGCAGCCCCGGGATCCAAGAGACCCAGTACTTC	CASSPGIQETQYF
TRBV2	TRBD2	TRBJ2-2	TGTGCCAGCAGTGCAAGCGGGATCCTGTCCGGGGAGCTGTTTTTT	CASSASGILSGELFF
TRBV28	TRBD1	TRBJ1-6	TGTGCCAGCAGTTCCGACAGGGTCGGTGACTCACCCCTCCACTTT	CASSSDRVGDSPLHF
TRBV30	.	TRBJ1-2	TGTGCCTGGAGTGTACGAAGGACGGTGACCTATGGCTACACCTTC	CAWSVRRTVTYGYTF
TRBV7-2	TRBD1	TRBJ2-3	TGTGCCAGCAGCTTATTAGGGGGCGCGGATACGCAGTATTTT	CASSLLGGADTQYF
TRBV6-5	.	TRBJ2-7	TGTGCCAGCAAAATGGACAGCGCATCCTACGAGCAGTACTTC	CASKMDSASYEQYF
TRBV5-1	.	TRBJ1-2	TGCGCCAGCAGCTCAACAAACCTCTATGGCTACACCTTC	CASSSTNLYGYTF
TRBV27	.	TRBJ2-1	TGTGCCAGCAGTTCCGCGAAGGGGCCGCCTTACAATGAGCAGTTCTTC	CASSSAKGPPYNEQFF
TRBV6-4	TRBD2	TRBJ2-3	TGTGCCAGCAGTGACTCTGCCATAGCGGGGACCTCTAGCACAGATACGCAGTATTTT	CASSDSAIAGTSSTDTQYF
TRBV18	.	TRBJ1-1	TGTGCCAGCTCACCTTCGAGCACGCACACTGAAGCTTTCTTT	CASSPSSTHTEAFF
TRBV29-1	.	TRBJ1-3	TGCAGCGTTGCTAGTAGCTCTGGAAACACCATATATTTT	CSVASSSGNTIYF
TRBV10-1	.	TRBJ2-5	TGCGCCAGCAGTGAGTCGAACGTCGGGGTAGAGACCCAGTACTTC	CASSESNVGVETQYF